This T cell receptor beta chain is from a study of CD8 T cells in Susac syndrome. Per germline, CDR1 DFQATT and CDR2 SNEGSKA (reference sequence). This CDR3 has 11 residues. V was shortened by 3 bases and J by 2 bases, with 5 bases between the two germline ends. RNA amounts of 0.5 to 1 ug underwent reverse transcription with random hexamers. TCRdb independently ran MiXCR on the immunoSEQ multiplex PCR reads; one entry per CDR3 protein. The data hold about 300,000 distinct CDR3 sequences, with about 82% observed a single time. J is TRBJ2-7 and V is TRBV20-1, with unresolved D. Sample: CD8+ T cells from PBMCs. This TCR came from a human donor with multiple sclerosis. The CDR3 nucleotides read TGCAGTGCTAGGGAAACCTACGAGCAGTACTTC. Protein: CSARETYEQYF.